The 5 T cell receptor beta chains listed next were all sequenced from one sample in a study of vaccination effects on CD4 cells after COVID-19. After expansion with viral peptide pools in the ViraFEST assay, antigen-specific CD4+ T cells were sequenced. Researchers isolated CD4+ T cells once approximately ten days of culture had elapsed. Two doses of BNT162b2 or mRNA-1273 vaccine were administered to participants. Their antigen targets remain unknown. Sequencing used immunoSEQ multiplex PCR; TCRdb keeps in-frame clones, though not all of them. The sample comprises tens of thousands of clones, around 70% of which are singletons, and 1.5% to 1.8% rests with the top ten. Sequencing was performed on CD4+ T cells from PBMCs cultured with HCoV-229E spike peptides, taken after COVID-19 vaccination. The source of these receptors is a human donor who received a COVID-19 vaccine.

This clone was recorded once. CDR3 sequence reads: CAYGLGSTEAFF. The CDR3 coding sequence is TGTGCCTACGGACTGGGGTCCACTGAAGCTTTCTTT. V and J are TRBV30 and TRBJ1-1; D gene ambiguous. CDR3 length equals 12 residues. CDR1 is GTSNPN, CDR2 SVGIG, per germline (reference sequence). The V end was cut by 7 bases, the J end by 4 bases, with 13 bases between.

The J gene is TRBJ1-2, the V gene TRBV7-2; D is uncertain. CDR1 SGHTA and CDR2 FQGNSA come from the germline V gene. There are 12 residues in the CDR3. The V end lost 1 base, the J end lost 6 bases, and 6 bases lay between the germline ends. The CDR3: CASSLDSNGYTF. As DNA, the CDR3 is TGTGCCAGCAGCTTAGACAGCAATGGCTACACCTTC.

Details on this clone: This specimen includes other DNA sequences encoding the same CDR3. The V and J genes are TRBV5-1 and TRBJ1-6; no clear D. CDR3 length: 15 amino acids. V was cut by 0 bases and J by 6 bases, with 10 bases left in between. Germline assignment: CDR1 SGHRS and CDR2 YFSETQ. As DNA, the CDR3 is TGCGCCAGCAGCTTGGTCGGCGATCGTAATTCACCCCTCCACTTT. It specifies CASSLVGDRNSPLHF.

This clone came up a few times. The chain couples TRBV7-8 to TRBJ2-7, with 7 bases identical to TRBD1. This CDR3 has 15 residues. J gave up 4 bases and V 5 bases, and 11 bases lay outside the gene matches. The germline CDR1 and CDR2 sequences are SGHVS and FQNEAQ. DNA of the CDR3: TGTGCCAGCAGCGATCCCGGGACAGTGCCTTACGAGCAGTACGTC. Protein product: CASSDPGTVPYEQYV.

The chain combines TRBV6-5 with TRBJ1-3; 9 nucleotides match TRBD1. The germline CDR1 and CDR2 sequences are MNHEY and SVGAGI. The V and J ends lost 2 bases and 7 bases, in that order; junction bases with no gene match: 3. The CDR3 has 14 amino acids. In DNA, the CDR3 is TGTGCCAGCAGTTACGACAGGGGGTTCAACACCATATATTTT. Protein sequence: CASSYDRGFNTIYF.